Presented here are 7 T cell receptor beta chains from one specimen sequenced in a study of blood T cell repertoires in COVID-19 (TCRdb year 2020). The library relied on the immunoSEQ multiplex PCR assay. TCRdb took this table from immuneACCESS and kept in-frame rearrangements with V and J called. Such tables lack part of the clones; where checked against another copy, unresolved V genes explain under half of the gap, and the rest is unexplained. The sample table shows roughly 99,000 clones, and 88% are seen once. Of the sample, around 1.9% is held by the ten largest clones. The sequencing input was peripheral blood. The source of these receptors is a man aged 45-65 years with COVID-19, enrolled during active disease.

The rearrangement uses TRBV29-1 and TRBJ2-3, with unresolved D. The V end was cut by 2 bases, the J end by 3 bases, with 9 bases between. CDR3 length: 13 amino acids. The germline V gene encodes CDR1 SQVTM and CDR2 ANQGSEA. In DNA form, the CDR3 reads TGCAGCGTTGAAAAGAGAGTGACAGATACGCAGTATTTT. Amino acid sequence: CSVEKRVTDTQYF.

The V call is TRBV29-1, the J call TRBJ1-2; a weak D match, TRBD1 (6 bases). Trimming took off 7 bases at V and 4 bases at J, with 19 bases between the two ends. Germline V gives CDR1 SQVTM, CDR2 ANQGSEA. The CDR3 is 14 amino acids. The CDR3 DNA is TGCAGCGCCGAAACAGGGACGGGTGGCTATGGCTACACCTTC. It translates to CSAETGTGGYGYTF.

The V call is TRBV3-1 (or the pseudogene TRBV3-2), the J call TRBJ1-6; no reliable D call. With 1 base removed from V and 7 bases from J, the gap between germline ends came to 11 bases. CDR1 LGHDT and CDR2 YNNKEL come from the germline V gene (reference sequence). The CDR3 length is 15 residues. For the CDR3, the DNA is TGTGCCAGCAGCCAAGTCCCAGGTATGAATTCACCCCTCCACTTT. This gives the protein CASSQVPGMNSPLHF.

V gene TRBV15 combines with J gene TRBJ1-2, with 8 nucleotides matching TRBD1. V dropped 4 bases and J dropped 7; count of bases not matched to a gene: 11. The CDR3 has 15 residues. Germline CDR1 and CDR2: LNHNV and YYDKDF (reference sequence). CDR3 in amino acids: CATSTRQGPSGGYTF. The CDR3 nucleotides read TGTGCCACCAGCACCAGACAGGGGCCGAGCGGTGGCTACACCTTC.

V and J are TRBV20-1 and TRBJ1-2, with 11 bases lining up with TRBD1. Trimming took 3 bases from V and 6 from J; bases not matched to a gene: 3. The CDR3 sequence is 13 residues long. Germline CDR1 DFQATT, CDR2 SNEGSKA (reference sequence). CDR3 sequence reads: CSASTGQGDGYTF. In nucleotides, the CDR3 is TGCAGTGCTAGTACGGGACAGGGGGATGGCTACACCTTC.

The chain joins TRBV6-5 to TRBJ1-1; the match to TRBD1 covers 11 bases. The CDR3 is 14 residues long. Germline V lookup: CDR1 MNHEY, CDR2 SVGAGI. J gave up 3 bases and V 7 bases, and 4 bases lay outside the gene matches. CDR3 nucleotide sequence: TGTGCCAGCACAATGGGACAGGGGGACACTGAAGCTTTCTTT. Protein sequence: CASTMGQGDTEAFF.

The chain is built from TRBV6-5 and TRBJ2-1, with D possibly matching TRBD1 (7 bases). Germline CDR1 and CDR2: MNHEY and SVGAGI. V shed 6 bases and J shed 10 bases, with 16 bases lying between them. The length of the CDR3 is 13 residues. The CDR3 is CASRGQGGGEQFF. The CDR3 nucleotides are TGTGCCAGCAGGGGTCAGGGGGGCGGGGAGCAGTTCTTC.